These T cell receptor beta chains were read from a single sample in a study of cytomegalovirus exposure and HLA in healthy donors. The data were produced by immunoSEQ multiplex PCR, yet TCRdb's version contains in-frame clones alone and is incomplete. The repertoire includes some 130,000 clones, roughly 70% of them detected once, and roughly 7.3% sits in the top ten. Sequenced material: PBMCs. The receptor source for this set is a man in his thirties or forties in good health and CMV-seronegative. The CDR3 runs from the conserved cysteine through the conserved F or W. The D gene is left open where the match is weak. Size values are once, few and many counts, or a class for expanded clones, and some rows have none.

v_gene	d_gene	j_gene	len	abundance	CDR3aa	CDR3nt
TRBV28	NA	TRBJ1-6	13	NA	CASNLGLNSPLHF	TGTGCCAGCAATCTGGGGCTGAATTCACCCCTCCACTTT
TRBV11-2	NA	TRBJ2-5	17	NA	CASSLDLPGAYQETQYF	TGTGCCAGCAGCTTAGATCTCCCAGGGGCCTACCAAGAGACCCAGTACTTC
TRBV5-1	TRBD2	TRBJ2-7	13	NA	CASSPGGGREQYF	TGCGCCAGCAGCCCGGGGGGGGGTCGCGAGCAGTACTTC
TRBV6-5	TRBD1	TRBJ1-2	14	NA	CASSPWTGRYGYTF	TGTGCCAGCAGTCCATGGACAGGTCGCTATGGCTACACCTTC
TRBV6-5	TRBD1	TRBJ1-5	15	NA	CASRRSGQGNQPQHF	TGTGCCAGCAGGAGAAGTGGACAGGGGAATCAGCCCCAGCATTTT
TRBV4-1	TRBD2	TRBJ2-5	16	NA	CASSRGGGGYQETQYF	TGCGCCAGCAGCCGTGGCGGGGGAGGGTACCAAGAGACCCAGTACTTC
TRBV2	TRBD2	TRBJ2-1	14	NA	CASRLAGGSNEQFF	TGTGCCAGTAGATTAGCGGGGGGATCCAATGAGCAGTTCTTC
TRBV6-4	NA	TRBJ2-7	16	once	CASPGGGIAVAYEQYF	TGTGCCAGCCCAGGAGGAGGAATAGCGGTAGCCTACGAGCAGTACTTC
TRBV5-4	TRBD1	TRBJ1-1	12	NA	CASSLRGREAFF	TGTGCCAGCAGCTTGAGGGGGCGGGAAGCTTTCTTT
TRBV5-4	TRBD1	TRBJ2-3	15	NA	CASSRQGYGTNTQYF	TGTGCCAGCAGCAGACAGGGTTACGGGACCAATACGCAGTATTTT
TRBV19	NA	TRBJ2-3	11	NA	CASSRRTLQYF	TGTGCCAGTAGTCGACGGACTCTTCAGTATTTT
TRBV5-4	TRBD2	TRBJ2-1	12	NA	CASSRGRDEQFF	TGTGCCAGCTCCCGGGGGAGGGATGAGCAGTTCTTC
TRBV5-1	NA	TRBJ1-6	14	NA	CASSLQPPLTRLHF	TGCGCCAGCAGCTTGCAACCCCCACTTACTCGCCTCCACTTT
TRBV28	NA	TRBJ2-5	13	NA	CASSLVLKETQYF	TGTGCCAGCAGTTTAGTCTTAAAAGAGACCCAGTACTTC
TRBV19	TRBD1	TRBJ1-2	14	NA	CASSATGQGYGYTF	TGTGCCAGTAGTGCGACGGGACAGGGCTATGGCTACACCTTC
TRBV7-9	NA	TRBJ1-1	12	few	CASSREGTEAFF	TGTGCCAGCAGCCGCGAGGGCACTGAAGCTTTCTTT
TRBV6-1	TRBD1	TRBJ1-4	16	NA	CASSDGQGALGEKLFF	TGTGCCAGCAGTGATGGACAGGGGGCCTTGGGTGAAAAACTGTTTTTT
TRBV14	TRBD2	TRBJ2-3	17	NA	CASSTEGLAGGGQRRYF	TGTGCCAGCAGCACCGAGGGGCTAGCGGGAGGGGGTCAGCGTCGGTATTTT
TRBV5-1	NA	TRBJ1-4	17	NA	CASRRGGSIATNEKLFF	TGCGCCAGCAGGAGGGGGGGATCAATTGCAACTAATGAAAAACTGTTTTTT
TRBV7-2	TRBD2	TRBJ2-5	16	NA	CASSLGRAGGGETQYF	TGTGCCAGCAGCTTAGGACGAGCGGGAGGCGGAGAGACCCAGTACTTC
TRBV27	NA	TRBJ2-7	12	NA	CASSGIAGKQYF	TGTGCCAGCAGTGGTATCGCGGGAAAGCAGTACTTC
TRBV27	NA	TRBJ2-7	15	NA	CASRPLGGSSYEQYF	TGTGCCAGCAGGCCTCTGGGGGGATCTTCCTACGAGCAGTACTTC
TRBV5-1	NA	TRBJ1-5	13	NA	CASSLQSNQPQHF	TGCGCCAGCAGCTTGCAAAGCAATCAGCCCCAGCATTTT
TRBV5-6	TRBD1	TRBJ1-2	15	few	CASSLEGQGRGGYTF	TGTGCCAGCAGCTTGGAGGGACAGGGTAGAGGGGGCTACACCTTC
TRBV28	NA	TRBJ2-5	14	NA	CASSGGFIQETQYF	TGTGCCAGCAGTGGCGGGTTTATCCAAGAGACCCAGTACTTC